This entry is about one T cell receptor (beta chain). Antigen unknown. A much larger clone lies a single base off, so this may be a read error. TCRdb redid the calling of the PCR reads with MiXCR, one entry per CDR3 protein. The data hold hundreds of thousands of distinct CDR3 sequences, with 25% observed a single time. Germline CDR1 reads SNHLY; CDR2 reads FYNNEI. The CDR3 covers 16 residues. The V segment lost 2 bases and the J segment 3 bases; nucleotides outside the gene matches: 7. This specimen comes from a study of molecular identifiers for immune sequencing clone quantification. Points from the study as a whole: More than 97% of effector molecules, versus under 1% of naive-cell molecules, belonged to clones above 20 RNA copies.

The rearrangement joins TRBV2 to TRBJ2-3; TRBD2 aligns across 8 bases. The TCR comes from a human donor in good health. Some libraries in this study had Jurkat cell RNA spiked in. Sample: naive CD8+ T cells from blood, with Jurkat cell RNA spiked in. As for subset: FACS-sorted CD8+CD4-CCR7+CD45RA+ naive T cells. In DNA form, the CDR3 reads TGTGCCAGCAGTGAAAGGTCTAGCGGGTTGACAGATACGCAGTATTTT. Protein product: CASSERSSGLTDTQYF.